A single sample gave rise to the 26 T cell receptor beta chains below, sequenced in a study of CXCR3-negative and CXCR3-positive naive CD8 T cells. In preparing the TRB cDNA libraries, 5' RACE with UMI labels was used. TCRdb re-called the 5' RACE reads and catalogs CDR3 proteins one per entry, DNA excluded. This sample contains under 25,000 distinct CDR3 sequences. Sequencing was carried out using memory CD8+ T cells from blood. These receptors came from a human donor in good health. Some clones in this sample may be carry-over from other donors' samples.

This sequence joins TRBV12-3 or TRBV12-4 and TRBJ2-5; with no DNA, the TCRdb D assignment of TRBD1 cannot be verified. The CDR3 totals 15 residues. The CDR3 protein is CASSLTRRVGETQYF.

The V gene is TRBV7-9, the J gene TRBJ2-3; without DNA, the TCRdb call of TRBD2 cannot be checked. Germline-derived CDR1 and CDR2 are SEHNR and FQNEAQ (reference sequence). The CDR3 covers 18 residues. The CDR3 is CASSNSRGTSGRSDTQYF.

This sequence joins TRBV29-1 and TRBJ2-7; absent DNA, TCRdb's TRBD1 call cannot be checked. The CDR3 is made up of 12 amino acids. Germline V gives CDR1 SQVTM, CDR2 ANQGSEA. The CDR3 region is CSVVPRPYEQYF.

The CDR3 region is CASSTPQGARAGELFF. The rearrangement links TRBV28 to TRBJ2-2; the D call from TCRdb, TRBD1, cannot be confirmed without DNA. The CDR3 totals 16 residues. Per the germline V gene, CDR1 is MDHEN and CDR2 is SYDVKM.

The chain is built from TRBV4-3 and TRBJ2-5; TCRdb returns TRBD2, unconfirmable since there is no DNA. From germline, CDR1 is LGHNA and CDR2 YSLEER. This CDR3 has 16 amino acids. The CDR3 is CASSQGLAGGQETQYF.

The J gene is TRBJ1-1, the V gene TRBV28; TCRdb outputs TRBD1, but without DNA this stays unchecked. In germline, CDR1 is MDHEN, CDR2 SYDVKM. The CDR3 is made up of 14 amino acids. The CDR3: CASSYRGGNTEAFF.

The chain employs TRBV4-3 and TRBJ1-6. The CDR3 sequence is 12 residues long. Germline V lookup: CDR1 LGHNA, CDR2 YSLEER. CDR3 sequence: CASRWGNSPLHF.

The chain is built from TRBV6-5 and TRBJ2-1; the D call from TCRdb, TRBD1, cannot be confirmed without DNA. Germline assignment: CDR1 MNHEY and CDR2 SVGAGI. The CDR3 runs to 13 residues. The CDR3 loop is CASTTTGDNEQFF.

J is TRBJ2-1 and V is TRBV6-5; TCRdb's D gene call, TRBD2, goes unchecked for lack of DNA. This CDR3 region has 17 residues. CDR1 MNHEY and CDR2 SVGAGI come from the germline V gene. The CDR3 is CASNPKPGLGSYNEQFF.

The V call is TRBV3-1, the J call TRBJ2-1; without DNA, the TCRdb call of TRBD2 cannot be checked. The germline V gene encodes CDR1 LGHDT and CDR2 YNNKEL (reference sequence). CDR3 length: 18 residues. The CDR3 region is CASSQDPPTSFAYNEQFF.

This chain joins TRBV28 and TRBJ2-1; the TCRdb call, TRBD1, lacks DNA for checking. This CDR3 has 16 residues. The germline gives CDR1 MDHEN, CDR2 SYDVKM. This CDR3 is CASSSPLGTGNNEQFF.

The chain is built from TRBV20-1 and TRBJ2-7; TCRdb's D gene call, TRBD1, goes unchecked for lack of DNA. This CDR3 has 16 amino acids. Germline values: CDR1 DFQATT, CDR2 SNEGSKA (reference sequence). CDR3 sequence reads: CSATPADRGEANEQYF.

The chain combines TRBV9 with TRBJ2-1. The CDR3 contains 15 residues. CDR1 is SGDLS and CDR2 is YYNGEE in the germline V gene. The CDR3 spells CASSVATGNPNEQFF.

The chain's CDR3 is CASSQDPAGGSPLHF. The chain couples TRBV4-2 to TRBJ1-6. The CDR3 consists of 15 residues. Germline V gene data show CDR1 as LGHNA and CDR2 as YNFKEQ.

The chain is built from TRBV11-2 and TRBJ1-6. CDR3 length: 15 amino acids. Germline V gives CDR1 SGHAT, CDR2 FQNNGV. This CDR3 is CASSSGFSYNSPLHF.

This chain joins TRBV7-2 and TRBJ2-1. This CDR3 contains 17 residues. Germline-derived CDR1 and CDR2 are SGHTA and FQGNSA. The CDR3 sequence is CASSLEPRLSSYNEQFF.

Frequency places this clonotype as medium-sized (0.01 to 0.1%). The rearrangement joins TRBV21-1 to TRBJ2-7; TCRdb's assignment of TRBD1 cannot be checked, as there is no DNA. TRBV21-1 is annotated as a pseudogene. The CDR3 is 15 amino acids. CDR3 residues: CASSKAGVDIYEQYF.

This chain uses TRBV6-2 or TRBV6-3 with TRBJ2-7; TCRdb indicates TRBD1, and absent DNA this call remains unverified. The CDR3 runs to 15 residues. In germline, CDR1 is MNHEY, CDR2 SVGEGT. The CDR3 here is CASSYGFEGAYEQYF.

The chain has TRBV7-2 and TRBJ1-1; TCRdb lists TRBD1, though no DNA is available to test this call. This CDR3 has 14 amino acids. The germline V gene encodes CDR1 SGHTA and CDR2 FQGNSA. The CDR3 sequence is CASSLLPRGPEAFF.

Frequency places this clonotype as medium-sized. J is TRBJ2-1 and V is TRBV4-1. The CDR3 consists of 13 residues. Germline V lookup: CDR1 MGHRA, CDR2 YSYEKL. CDR3 residues: CASSQGLYNEQFF.

This chain connects TRBV7-3 to TRBJ2-5. The germline V gene has CDR1 SGHTA and CDR2 FQGTGA. The CDR3 is 17 amino acids. CDR3 sequence reads: CASSLNGLVGSQETQYF.

The rearrangement joins TRBV5-1 to TRBJ2-7; TCRdb's D gene call, TRBD2, goes unchecked for lack of DNA. The CDR3 is 15 residues long. CDR1 is SGHRS and CDR2 is YFSETQ in the germline V gene. The CDR3 loop reads CASSLLAGGFYEQYF. Full variable domain (remainder filled in from reference TRBV5-1 and TRBJ2-7): KAGVTQTPRYLIKTRGQQVTLSCSPISGHRSVSWYQQTPGQGLQFLFEYFSETQRNKGNFPGRFSGRQFSNSRSEMNVSTLELGDSALYLCASSLLAGGFYEQYFGPGTRLTVT.

The chain recombines TRBV10-1 with TRBJ2-1; the D call from TCRdb, TRBD1, cannot be confirmed without DNA. In germline, CDR1 is WNHNN, CDR2 SYGVQD (reference sequence). The CDR3 is 15 amino acids. The CDR3 spells CASTFSRGVHNEQFF.

CDR3 sequence reads: CASSPDPASGSDTQYF. The chain recombines TRBV4-3 with TRBJ2-3; the TRBD2 assignment by TCRdb is unverifiable without DNA. Germline assignment: CDR1 LGHNA and CDR2 YSLEER. The CDR3 length is 16 residues.

The chain recombines TRBV10-2 with TRBJ2-5; TCRdb gives TRBD1 as the D gene, but with no DNA this cannot be confirmed. Per the germline V gene, CDR1 is WSHSY and CDR2 is SAAADI. The CDR3 sequence is 15 residues long. The CDR3: CASSESTGLGETQYF.

The chain couples TRBV20-1 to TRBJ2-7. This CDR3 has 14 residues. Germline V gene data show CDR1 as DFQATT and CDR2 as SNEGSKA (reference sequence). CDR3 sequence reads: CSARDQEHAGEQYF.